The sequence of this TCR beta chain was determined in a study of T cell repertoires in cytomegalovirus infection. Points from the study as a whole: Predominance within the ex vivo response was attributable to HLA-C-restricted CMV-specific TCR beta clonotypes.

Remarks on this clonotype: Its antigen is not known.

The germline CDR1 and CDR2 sequences are LGHNT and FRNRAP. J lost 5 bases, V lost 1 base, and 4 bases had no gene match. CDR3 length: 14 amino acids. TCRdb re-analysed the reads in MiXCR, keeping a single row per CDR3 protein. The data contain some 400,000 distinct CDR3 sequences, about a sixth of them singletons. This TCR was recovered from a human donor in good health (CMV status not recorded). Some clones in this sample may be carry-over from other donors' samples. The chain has TRBV12-5 and TRBJ2-7; 8 bases line up with TRBD1. Sequenced input: PBMCs. This CDR3 is CASGLGQGFNEQYF. DNA for the CDR3: TGTGCTAGTGGTTTGGGACAGGGGTTCAACGAGCAGTACTTC.